This entry lists 21 T cell receptor beta chains sequenced from one sample in a study of cytomegalovirus exposure and HLA in healthy donors. The PCR contained 60 Vbeta and 13 Jbeta primers. Only in-frame clones appear in the TCRdb table, and some are missing; sequencing was by immunoSEQ multiplex PCR. Of 270,000 or so clones in the sample, about nine tenths were seen once. The specimen was PBMCs. All receptors derive from a girl aged 2-10 years in good health and CMV-seronegative.

V is TRBV18 and J is TRBJ1-4; 7 bases are shared with TRBD1. Per germline, CDR1 KGHSH and CDR2 LQKENI. J gave up 4 bases and V 3 bases, and 5 bases lay outside the gene matches. The CDR3 runs to 15 residues. CDR3 residues: CASSPARQGNEKLFF. CDR3 DNA: TGTGCCAGCTCACCGGCCCGACAGGGTAATGAAAAACTGTTTTTT.

The gene calls are TRBV25-1 and TRBJ1-1; no reliable D call. This CDR3 contains 14 residues. CDR1 is MGHDK and CDR2 is SYGVNS in the germline V gene. V lost 8 bases to trimming and J lost 5 bases, with 18 bases between them. This CDR3 is CASASEVGGTEAFF. The DNA for the CDR3 is TGTGCCAGCGCCTCAGAGGTCGGTGGGACTGAAGCTTTCTTT.

This chain uses TRBV19 with TRBJ1-1; 12 bases match TRBD1. The CDR3 runs to 16 residues. Unmatched junction bases numbered 10, after V lost 4 bases and J lost 7 bases. Germline V gene sequence: CDR1 LNHDA, CDR2 SQIVND (reference sequence). CDR3 DNA: TGTGCCAGTAGTACACGGGGACAGGGGGCGATCAGTGAAGCTTTCTTT. Its translation is CASSTRGQGAISEAFF.

This rearrangement joins TRBV7-9 to TRBJ1-5; 9 nucleotides line up with TRBD1. Germline V gene lookup returns CDR1 SEHNR and CDR2 FQNEAQ (reference sequence). The CDR3 is 14 residues long. V lost 10 bases to trimming and J lost 9 bases; unmatched junction nucleotides: 13. The CDR3 reads CATQAGQGFSPQHF. The CDR3 nucleotides are TGTGCCACTCAGGCGGGACAGGGATTTTCGCCCCAGCATTTT. The variable domain in full, with the rest retrieved from reference TRBV7-9 and TRBJ1-5, is DTGVSQNPRHKITKRGQNVTFRCDPISEHNRLYWYRQTLGQGPEFLTYFQNEAQLEKSRLLSDRFSAERPKGSFSTLEIQRTEQGDSAMYLCATQAGQGFSPQHFGDGTRLSIL.

On this clone itself: One end of the junction varies from germline; a read error may be responsible. This chain links TRBV2 with TRBJ2-1; TRBD2 matches at 8 bases. CDR1 is SNHLY and CDR2 is FYNNEI in the germline V gene. The CDR3 loop spans 15 amino acids. The CDR3 loop reads CASSIAGPTYNGQFF. DNA for the CDR3: TGTGCCAGCAGCATAGCGGGACCCACCTACAATGGGCAGTTCTTC. The variable domain in full, completed from reference TRBV2 and TRBJ2-1, reads EPEVTQTPSHQVTQMGQEVILRCVPISNHLYFYWYRQILGQKVEFLVSFYNNEISEKSEIFDDQFSVERPDGSNFTLKIRSTKLEDSAMYFCASSIAGPTYNGQFFGPGTRLTVL.

This chain connects TRBV10-3 to TRBJ1-2; 7 bases are a match to TRBD1. With V trimmed by 4 bases and J by 4 bases, 12 bases remained unmatched. This CDR3 has 16 amino acids. Germline CDR1 reads ENHRY; CDR2 reads SYGVKD. CDR3 coding DNA: TGTGCCATCAGTGGACCGACAGGGTTGGACGTCTATGGCTACACCTTC. Protein: CAISGPTGLDVYGYTF.

For this clone: In the same sample, other DNA sequences code for this CDR3. The chain carries TRBV7-6 and TRBJ1-1; possible D gene TRBD1, 5 bases. The CDR3 is 14 residues long. CDR1 is SGHVS and CDR2 is FNYEAQ in the germline V gene. V lost 3 bases and J 4 bases, leaving 12 bases between the germline ends. In DNA, the CDR3 is TGTGCCAGCAGCTTTTCATCGGGGGGCACTGAAGCTTTCTTT. Translation gives CASSFSSGGTEAFF. The full variable domain, its missing parts supplied by reference TRBV7-6 and TRBJ1-1, is GAGVSQSPRYKVTKRGQDVALRCDPISGHVSLYWYRQALGQGPEFLTYFNYEAQQDKSGLPNDRFSAERPEGSISTLTIQRTEQRDSAMYRCASSFSSGGTEAFFGQGTRLTVV.

The rearrangement uses TRBV6-1 and TRBJ2-7; D might be TRBD1 (6 bases). V was pared by 6 bases and J by 0 bases, with 15 bases between. The CDR3 covers 15 residues. Germline CDR1 and CDR2: MNHNS and SASEGT. The CDR3: CASSRTVQSSYEQYF. CDR3 bases: TGTGCCAGCAGCCGGACAGTCCAAAGCTCCTACGAGCAGTACTTC.

This chain uses TRBV19 with TRBJ2-1; TRBD1 is a possible D gene (6 bases). CDR1 and CDR2 (germline): LNHDA, SQIVND (reference sequence). The CDR3 length is 17 residues. The V end was cut by 0 bases, the J end by 0 bases, with 12 bases between. Written as DNA, the CDR3 is TGTGCCAGTAGTATAGATGTCGGCAGGGGCTCCTACAATGAGCAGTTCTTC. It encodes CASSIDVGRGSYNEQFF. The variable domain in full, with the rest retrieved from reference TRBV19 and TRBJ2-1, is DGGITQSPKYLFRKEGQNVTLSCEQNLNHDAMYWYRQDPGQGLRLIYYSQIVNDFQKGDIAEGYSVSREKKESFPLTVTSAQKNPTAFYLCASSIDVGRGSYNEQFFGPGTRLTVL.

The genes are TRBV7-9 and TRBJ1-1; 10 positions match TRBD1. The CDR3 length is 15 residues. Trimming at V came to 5 bases and at J to 5 bases, leaving 8 bases not matched to a gene. CDR1 and CDR2 (germline): SEHNR, FQNEAQ (reference sequence). CDR3 bases: TGTGCCAGCAGCACCGGACAGGGGGAGGGGACTGAAGCTTTCTTT. It translates to CASSTGQGEGTEAFF.

This sequence joins TRBV7-9 and TRBJ2-3, with D unclear. CDR3 size: 13 residues. Germline CDR1 SEHNR, CDR2 FQNEAQ (reference sequence). V was cut by 3 bases and J by 4 bases, with 8 bases left in between. The CDR3 spells CASSLRLPDTQYF. The CDR3 DNA sequence: TGTGCCAGCAGCTTGAGGCTCCCAGATACGCAGTATTTT.

The genes are TRBV11-2 and TRBJ1-1; possibly TRBD1 for D (5 bases). The germline V and J ends were trimmed by 4 bases and 2 bases, with 14 bases remaining between them. CDR1 and CDR2 from the germline V gene are SGHAT and FQNNGV. This CDR3 spans 15 amino acids. The CDR3 sequence is CASSSIQGRNTEAFF. The CDR3 nucleotides are TGTGCCAGCAGCTCCATTCAGGGAAGAAACACTGAAGCTTTCTTT.

The chain uses TRBV6-5 and TRBJ1-1; 9 nucleotides line up with TRBD1. With V trimmed by 4 bases and J by 6 bases, 3 bases remained unmatched. The CDR3 spans 13 residues. Germline values: CDR1 MNHEY, CDR2 SVGAGI. The CDR3 reads CASSWTGAPEAFF. As DNA, the CDR3 is TGTGCCAGCAGTTGGACAGGGGCTCCTGAAGCTTTCTTT.

The chain links TRBV27 to TRBJ1-2; 7 nucleotides agree with TRBD1. Germline assignment: CDR1 MNHEY and CDR2 SMNVEV (reference sequence). The CDR3 covers 12 residues. V dropped 6 bases and J dropped 4; count of bases not matched to a gene: 2. The CDR3 coding sequence is TGTGCCAGCAGCCGGGACAGCTATGGCTACACCTTC. Translation gives CASSRDSYGYTF.

This CDR3 is CSVLQVGGRYEQYF. The CDR3 nucleotides are TGCAGCGTCCTACAGGTAGGGGGTAGGTACGAGCAGTACTTC. This rearrangement joins TRBV29-1 to TRBJ2-7; maybe TRBD1 (6 bases). This CDR3 is built from 14 residues. Germline lookup yields CDR1 SQVTM and CDR2 ANQGSEA. Trimming took off 6 bases at V and 4 bases at J, with 19 bases between the two ends.

This chain joins TRBV30 and TRBJ1-1; D not resolved. This CDR3 comprises 13 residues. V shed 4 bases and J shed 0 bases, with 9 bases lying between them. Germline CDR1 reads GTSNPN; CDR2 reads SVGIG (reference sequence). The CDR3 sequence is CAWTSQLNTEAFF. The CDR3 coding sequence is TGTGCCTGGACCTCACAGCTGAACACTGAAGCTTTCTTT.

The chain employs TRBV4-1 and TRBJ2-5, with TRBD2 matching over 10 bases. CDR1 and CDR2 (germline): MGHRA, YSYEKL. J was trimmed by 0 bases and V by 2 bases; bases with no gene match: 9. This CDR3 has 18 amino acids. The CDR3 loop reads CASSQLFSGGPYQETQYF. The CDR3, as DNA: TGCGCCAGCAGCCAACTCTTTAGCGGGGGGCCGTACCAAGAGACCCAGTACTTC.

V gene TRBV18 combines with J gene TRBJ1-1, with D perhaps matching TRBD1 (5 bases). Germline lookup yields CDR1 KGHSH and CDR2 LQKENI. This CDR3 region has 13 residues. The ends were cut back, 5 bases at V and 5 bases at J, with 12 bases in the middle. For the CDR3, the DNA is TGTGCCAGCTCAATTGTGGGGCTTACTGAAGCTTTCTTT. Encoded protein: CASSIVGLTEAFF.

In DNA, the CDR3 is TGTGCCAGCAGGTGGGACACCACGGCCCATGAGCAGTTCTTC. It specifies CASRWDTTAHEQFF. This chain uses TRBV2 with TRBJ2-1, with a possible D match to TRBD1 (6 bases). Between the trimmed V and J ends, which lost 6 bases and 8 bases, there was a span of 17 bases. The CDR3 covers 14 residues. Germline assignment: CDR1 SNHLY and CDR2 FYNNEI.

This chain joins TRBV2 and TRBJ2-5, with 7 positions matching TRBD2. With V trimmed by 3 bases and J by 5 bases, 9 bases remained unmatched. CDR3 length: 15 amino acids. Germline CDR1 reads SNHLY; CDR2 reads FYNNEI. Written as DNA, the CDR3 is TGTGCCAGCAGTGATACCTGGCGGGAGAGGGAGACCCAGTACTTC. This gives the protein CASSDTWRERETQYF. The variable domain in full, with the rest retrieved from reference TRBV2 and TRBJ2-5, is EPEVTQTPSHQVTQMGQEVILRCVPISNHLYFYWYRQILGQKVEFLVSFYNNEISEKSEIFDDQFSVERPDGSNFTLKIRSTKLEDSAMYFCASSDTWRERETQYFGPGTRLLVL.

The V call is TRBV28, the J call TRBJ1-5, with 8 bases aligning to TRBD1. Per the germline V gene, CDR1 is MDHEN and CDR2 is SYDVKM. J lost 4 bases, V lost 7 bases, and 6 bases had no gene match. This CDR3 is built from 14 residues. The CDR3 sequence: CASTDWTGNQPQHF. CDR3 DNA sequence: TGTGCCAGCACCGACTGGACAGGGAATCAGCCCCAGCATTTT.